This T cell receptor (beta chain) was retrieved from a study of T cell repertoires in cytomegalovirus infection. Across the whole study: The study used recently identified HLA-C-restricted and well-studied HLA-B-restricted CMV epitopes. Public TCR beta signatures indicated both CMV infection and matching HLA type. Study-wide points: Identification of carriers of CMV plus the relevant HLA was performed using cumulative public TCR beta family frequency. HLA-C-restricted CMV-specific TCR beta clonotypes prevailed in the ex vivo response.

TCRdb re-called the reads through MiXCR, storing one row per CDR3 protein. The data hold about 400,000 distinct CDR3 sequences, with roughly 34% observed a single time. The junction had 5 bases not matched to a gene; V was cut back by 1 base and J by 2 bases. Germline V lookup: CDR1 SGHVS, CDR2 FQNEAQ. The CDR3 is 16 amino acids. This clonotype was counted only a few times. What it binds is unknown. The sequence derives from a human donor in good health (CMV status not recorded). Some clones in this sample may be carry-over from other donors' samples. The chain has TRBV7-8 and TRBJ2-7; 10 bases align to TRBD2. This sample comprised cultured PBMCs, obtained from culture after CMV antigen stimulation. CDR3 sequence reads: CASSLDTSGITYEQYF. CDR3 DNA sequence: TGTGCCAGCAGCTTAGATACTAGCGGGATTACCTACGAGCAGTACTTC.